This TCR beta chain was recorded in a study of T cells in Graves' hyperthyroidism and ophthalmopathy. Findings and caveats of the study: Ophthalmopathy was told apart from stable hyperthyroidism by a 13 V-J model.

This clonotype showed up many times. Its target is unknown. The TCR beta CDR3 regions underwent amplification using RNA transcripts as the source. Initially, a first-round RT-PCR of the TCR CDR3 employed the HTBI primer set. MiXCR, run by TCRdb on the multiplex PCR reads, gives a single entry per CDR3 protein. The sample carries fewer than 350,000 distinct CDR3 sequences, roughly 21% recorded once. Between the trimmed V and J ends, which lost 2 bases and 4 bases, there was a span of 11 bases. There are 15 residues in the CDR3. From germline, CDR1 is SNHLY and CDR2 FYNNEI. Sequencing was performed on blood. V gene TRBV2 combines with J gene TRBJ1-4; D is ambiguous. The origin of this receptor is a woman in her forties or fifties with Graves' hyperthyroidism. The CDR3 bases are TGTGCCAGCAGTGAATTGGCAGCGGATAATGAAAAACTGTTTTTT. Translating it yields CASSELAADNEKLFF.